The T cell receptor (beta chain) described here comes from a study of cytomegalovirus exposure and HLA in healthy donors. General study results and limits: Follow-up analysis found HLA locus-dependent TCR association rates, highest for DRB1 and lowest for HLA-C. According to the study, roughly 160 TCR beta chains were cytomegalovirus-associated.

Concerning this clone: Antigen unknown.

With 60 Vbeta and 13 Jbeta primers, the PCR was carried out. This table comes from immunoSEQ multiplex PCR, and its TCRdb copy is limited to in-frame clones, with some not included. In the table there are about 200,000 clones, 79% of which are singletons. The length of the CDR3 is 15 residues. Germline assignment: CDR1 SGHNT and CDR2 YYREEE (reference sequence). V was cut by 0 bases and J by 4 bases, with 10 bases left in between. The sample taken for sequencing was PBMCs. The chain recombines TRBV5-4 with TRBJ2-2; D remains unclear. The clonotype originates from a girl aged 5 to 17 in good health and CMV-seropositive. The CDR3 sequence is CASSLGGGFTGELFF. CDR3 DNA sequence: TGTGCCAGCAGCTTGGGTGGCGGATTCACCGGGGAGCTGTTTTTT.